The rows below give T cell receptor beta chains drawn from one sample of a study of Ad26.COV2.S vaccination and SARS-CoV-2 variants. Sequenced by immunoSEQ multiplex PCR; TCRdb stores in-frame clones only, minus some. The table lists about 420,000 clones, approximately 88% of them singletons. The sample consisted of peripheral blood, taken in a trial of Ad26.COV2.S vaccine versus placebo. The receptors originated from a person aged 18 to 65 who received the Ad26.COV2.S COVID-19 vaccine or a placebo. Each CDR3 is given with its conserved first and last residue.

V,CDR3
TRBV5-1,CASSFGGGETQYF
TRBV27,CASSKRQVAGQETQYF
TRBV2,CASRGLAGPDSYEQYF
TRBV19,CASSIGVRGYNQPQHF
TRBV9,CASSTRGSHEKLFF
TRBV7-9,CASSPLSTGAGYTF
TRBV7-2,CASSLQGEAYEQYF
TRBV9,CASSPPGPGGNTIYF
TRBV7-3,CASSLSPDTQYF
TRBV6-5,CASRRAYEQYF
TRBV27,CASSLRGGDLQYNSPLHF
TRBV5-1,CASTGQGPQTQYF
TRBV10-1,CASSESRGRYTGELFF
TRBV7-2,CASSYYIGQGASGNTIYF
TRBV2,CASSDRGSEAFF
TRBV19,CASSSSRLRYNEQFF
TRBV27,CASSFSHTQYF
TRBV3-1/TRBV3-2,CASSFQETQYF
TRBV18,CASSLHIVGQGMNTEAFF
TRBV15,CATSKPGDGGELFF
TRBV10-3,CAIGTGYNEQFF
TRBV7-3,CASSSHPQGAGYNEQFF
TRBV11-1,CASSSDALDYGYTF
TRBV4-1,CASSPGGAPGDEKLFF
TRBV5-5,CASSPLLEGYGYTF
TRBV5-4,CASSPKTAYNEQFF
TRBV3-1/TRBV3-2,CASSQQTSVVYEQYF
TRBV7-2,CASSLEAGGRRNQYF
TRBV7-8,CASSLAGIGGRETQYF
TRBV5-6,CASSSSSLTVYEQYF
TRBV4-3,CASSLKRNQPQHF
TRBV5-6,CASSTLTGPRGKLFF
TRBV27,CASKNRGRWEQYF
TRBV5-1,CASSLGQGANSYEQYF
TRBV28,CASSQDRGRETQYF
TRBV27,CASIGGPRGDTQYF
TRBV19,CASSPLAAGDEQFF
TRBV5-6,CASSSYLGSYGYTF
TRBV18,CASSARQVSGELFF
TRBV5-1,CASSLAGSADTQYF